A single sample is the source of the 2 T cell receptor beta chains below, sequenced in a study of tumor-infiltrating lymphocytes in primary liver carcinoma (dated by TCRdb to 2015 to 2018). The instrument given in TCRdb is Illumina HiSeq 2500. Using a constant-region primer and ProtoScript II reverse transcriptase, TCRbeta-specific cDNA was reverse-transcribed from approximately 0.55 ug total RNA. The TCRbeta libraries were prepared through three rounds of nested multiplex PCR following a slightly modified ARM-PCR procedure. The first two PCR rounds used multiplex TRBV1-TRBV30 forward primers with a Cbeta reverse primer, each for 10 to 11 cycles. The public reads were run again by TCRdb, first through fastp at Q25 and then through MiXCR, and only productive beta chains were kept. Rows merge per CDR3 protein into single entries with the most common DNA and genes. This sample is represented by 90,000 to 150,000 distinct CDR3 sequences; around 70% of them were singletons. Roughly 8.1% of the sample is held by the ten biggest clonotypes.

Without any cell sorting, total RNA and DNA were co-extracted from about 21-30 mg of bulk tissue using the AllPrep DNA/RNA mini kit. The sequenced sample consisted of tumor-adjacent normal liver tissue. The receptors stem from a woman aged 55 to 70 with primary liver carcinoma and hepatitis B virus infection.

The chain recombines TRBV28 with TRBJ2-1; 13 bases are shared with TRBD2. The CDR3 consists of 16 residues. In germline, CDR1 is MDHEN, CDR2 SYDVKM. Germline trimming cut 4 bases from V and 8 bases from J; bases unmatched to any gene: 8. CDR3 sequence: CASSSTGTSGIDEQFF. The CDR3 coding sequence is TGTGCCAGCAGTTCAACCGGGACTAGCGGGATCGATGAGCAGTTCTTC.

The genes are TRBV2 and TRBJ2-2, with D maybe TRBD2 (7 bases). The V end was cut by 8 bases, the J end by 7 bases, with 17 bases between. The CDR3 sequence is 14 residues long. Germline V CDR1 and CDR2: SNHLY, FYNNEI. The CDR3 DNA sequence: TGTGCCAGCTTGAACAGGGAGGGAGTCGGGGAGCTGTTTTTT. Protein product: CASLNREGVGELFF.